This TCR beta chain was captured by sequencing in a study of identical twins. Regarding the study as a whole: The study found excess low generation probability among twin-shared out-of-frame alpha sequences. Fewer insertions characterized abundant cord blood beta clonotypes, whereas memory repertoires showed none. Models came in too low on out-of-frame TCR alpha sharing in monozygotic twins.

Germline CDR1 reads MNHNS; CDR2 reads SASEGT. The CDR3 runs 16 residues. J was trimmed by 0 bases and V by 3 bases; bases with no gene match: 2. TCRdb re-analysed the 5' RACE reads in MiXCR, keeping a single row per CDR3 protein. The table shows more than 1.5 million distinct CDR3 sequences, with 32% occurring only once. This clonotype was recorded a few times. The antigen is undetermined. Sequenced input: cord blood. J is TRBJ2-6 and V is TRBV6-1; 7 positions agree with TRBD1. This TCR derives from a newborn girl in good health. The DNA for the CDR3 is TGTGCCAGCAGTGAGCAGGGGGTCTCTGGGGCCAACGTCCTGACTTTC. The encoded protein is CASSEQGVSGANVLTF.